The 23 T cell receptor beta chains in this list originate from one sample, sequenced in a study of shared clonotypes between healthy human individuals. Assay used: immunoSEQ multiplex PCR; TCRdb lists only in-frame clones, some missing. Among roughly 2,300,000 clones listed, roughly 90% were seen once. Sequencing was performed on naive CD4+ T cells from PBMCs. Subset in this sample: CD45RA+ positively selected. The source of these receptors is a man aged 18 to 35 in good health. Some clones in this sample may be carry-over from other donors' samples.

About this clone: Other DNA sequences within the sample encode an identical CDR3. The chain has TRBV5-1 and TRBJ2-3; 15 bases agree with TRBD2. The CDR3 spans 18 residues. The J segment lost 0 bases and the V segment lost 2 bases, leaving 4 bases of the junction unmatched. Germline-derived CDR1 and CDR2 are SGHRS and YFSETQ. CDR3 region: CASSLGGLAGGSTDTQYF. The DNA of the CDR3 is TGCGCCAGCAGCTTAGGGGGACTAGCGGGAGGTAGCACAGATACGCAGTATTTT. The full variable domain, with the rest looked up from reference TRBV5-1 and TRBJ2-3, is KAGVTQTPRYLIKTRGQQVTLSCSPISGHRSVSWYQQTPGQGLQFLFEYFSETQRNKGNFPGRFSGRQFSNSRSEMNVSTLELGDSALYLCASSLGGLAGGSTDTQYFGPGTRLTVL.

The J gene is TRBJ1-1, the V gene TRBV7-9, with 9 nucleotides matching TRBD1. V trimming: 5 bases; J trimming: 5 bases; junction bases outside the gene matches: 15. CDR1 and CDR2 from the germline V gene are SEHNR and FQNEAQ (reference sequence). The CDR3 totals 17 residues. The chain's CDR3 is CASSHAKPDRGETEAFF. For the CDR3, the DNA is TGTGCCAGCAGCCACGCTAAACCGGACAGGGGTGAGACTGAAGCTTTCTTT.

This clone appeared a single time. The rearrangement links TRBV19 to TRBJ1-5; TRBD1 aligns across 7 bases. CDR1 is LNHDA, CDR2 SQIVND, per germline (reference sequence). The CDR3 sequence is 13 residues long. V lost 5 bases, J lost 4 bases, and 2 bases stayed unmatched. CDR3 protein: CASSARGNQPQHF. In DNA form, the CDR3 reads TGTGCCAGTAGTGCCAGGGGGAATCAGCCCCAGCATTTT.

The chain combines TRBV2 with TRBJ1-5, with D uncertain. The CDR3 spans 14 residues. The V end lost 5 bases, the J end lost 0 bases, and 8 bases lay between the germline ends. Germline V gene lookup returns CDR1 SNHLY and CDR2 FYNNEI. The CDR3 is CASSPRHSNQPQHF. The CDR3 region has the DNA TGTGCCAGCAGTCCCAGACATAGCAATCAGCCCCAGCATTTT.

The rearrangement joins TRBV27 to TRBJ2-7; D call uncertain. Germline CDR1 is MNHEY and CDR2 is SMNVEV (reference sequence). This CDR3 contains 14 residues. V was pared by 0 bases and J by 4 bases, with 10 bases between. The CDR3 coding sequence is TGTGCCAGCAGTTTATCGACGGTGGGGTACGAGCAGTACTTC. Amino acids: CASSLSTVGYEQYF.

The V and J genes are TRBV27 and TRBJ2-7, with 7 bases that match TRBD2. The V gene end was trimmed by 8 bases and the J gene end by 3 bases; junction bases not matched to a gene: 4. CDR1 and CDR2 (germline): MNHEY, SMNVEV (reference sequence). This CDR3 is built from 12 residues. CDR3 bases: TGTGCCAGCTCCGGGAGGAACTACGAGCAGTACTTC. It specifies CASSGRNYEQYF.

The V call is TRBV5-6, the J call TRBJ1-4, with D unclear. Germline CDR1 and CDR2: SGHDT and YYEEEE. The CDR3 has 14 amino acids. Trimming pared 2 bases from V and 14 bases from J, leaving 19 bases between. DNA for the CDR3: TGTGCCAGCAGCTTTCGACCAGCAAGTCCTCGGCTGTTTTTT. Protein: CASSFRPASPRLFF.

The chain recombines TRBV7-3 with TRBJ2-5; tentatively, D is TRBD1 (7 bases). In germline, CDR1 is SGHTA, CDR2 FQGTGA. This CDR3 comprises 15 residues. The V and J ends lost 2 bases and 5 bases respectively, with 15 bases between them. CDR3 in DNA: TGTGCCAGCAGCTTACAAGGGGGCGGAGGGGAGACCCAGTACTTC. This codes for CASSLQGGGGETQYF.

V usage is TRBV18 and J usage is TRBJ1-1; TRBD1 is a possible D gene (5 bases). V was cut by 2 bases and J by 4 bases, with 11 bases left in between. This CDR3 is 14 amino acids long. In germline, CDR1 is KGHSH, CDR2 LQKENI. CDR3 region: CASSPVGASTEAFF. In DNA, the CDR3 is TGTGCCAGCTCACCAGTAGGGGCCAGCACTGAAGCTTTCTTT.

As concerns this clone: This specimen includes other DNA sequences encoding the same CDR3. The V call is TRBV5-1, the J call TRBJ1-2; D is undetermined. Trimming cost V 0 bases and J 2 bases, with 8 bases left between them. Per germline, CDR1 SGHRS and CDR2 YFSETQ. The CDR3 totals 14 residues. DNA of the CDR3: TGCGCCAGCAGCTTGGCTGGCCGGAACTATGGCTACACCTTC. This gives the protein CASSLAGRNYGYTF.

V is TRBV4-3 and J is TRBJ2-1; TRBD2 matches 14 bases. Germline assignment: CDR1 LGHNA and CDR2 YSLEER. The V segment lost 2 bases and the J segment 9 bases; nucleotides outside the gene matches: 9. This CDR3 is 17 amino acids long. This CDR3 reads CASSQRAGLAGAIEQFF. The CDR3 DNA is TGCGCCAGCAGCCAAAGGGCGGGACTAGCGGGAGCGATTGAGCAGTTCTTC.

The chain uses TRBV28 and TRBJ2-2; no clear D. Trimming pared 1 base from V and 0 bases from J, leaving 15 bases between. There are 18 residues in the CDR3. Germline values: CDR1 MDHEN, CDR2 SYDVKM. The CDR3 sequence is CASSLYPGVIANTGELFF. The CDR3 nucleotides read TGTGCCAGCAGTTTATATCCCGGTGTCATCGCGAACACCGGGGAGCTGTTTTTT.

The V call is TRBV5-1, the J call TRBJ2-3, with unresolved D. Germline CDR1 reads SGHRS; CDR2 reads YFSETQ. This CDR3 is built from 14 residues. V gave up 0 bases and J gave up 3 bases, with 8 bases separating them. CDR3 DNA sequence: TGCGCCAGCAGCTTGGACAAGCCGACAGATACGCAGTATTTT. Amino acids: CASSLDKPTDTQYF.

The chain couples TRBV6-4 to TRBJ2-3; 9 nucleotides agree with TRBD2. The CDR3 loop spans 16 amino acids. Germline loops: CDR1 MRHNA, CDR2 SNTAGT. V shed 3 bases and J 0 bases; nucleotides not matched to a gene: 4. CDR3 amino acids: CASSDSTSGSTDTQYF. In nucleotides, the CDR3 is TGTGCCAGCAGTGATTCAACTAGCGGGAGCACAGATACGCAGTATTTT.

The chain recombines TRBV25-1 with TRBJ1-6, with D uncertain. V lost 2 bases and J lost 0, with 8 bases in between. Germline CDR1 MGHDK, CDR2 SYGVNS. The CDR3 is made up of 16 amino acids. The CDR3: CASSEGPSSYNSPLHF. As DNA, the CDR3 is TGTGCCAGCAGTGAAGGACCTAGCTCCTATAATTCACCCCTCCACTTT.

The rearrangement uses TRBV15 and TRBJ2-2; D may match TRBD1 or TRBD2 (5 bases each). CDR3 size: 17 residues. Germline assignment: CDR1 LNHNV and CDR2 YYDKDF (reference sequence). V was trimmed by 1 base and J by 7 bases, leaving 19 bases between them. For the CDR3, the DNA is TGTGCCACCAGCAGAGCGGCCGGGGCCGCCCGGGGCGGGGAGCTGTTTTTT. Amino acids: CATSRAAGAARGGELFF.

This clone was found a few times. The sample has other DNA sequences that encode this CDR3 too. The CDR3 DNA sequence: TGTGCCAGCAGCTTAGTAGGGACGGAGTCTTCCTACGAGCAGTACTTC. Translated: CASSLVGTESSYEQYF. The chain links TRBV7-2 to TRBJ2-7; D tentatively reads TRBD1 or TRBD2 (5 bases each). The CDR3 has 16 amino acids. V dropped 1 base and J dropped 1 base, with 14 bases sitting between them. The germline gives CDR1 SGHTA, CDR2 FQGNSA.

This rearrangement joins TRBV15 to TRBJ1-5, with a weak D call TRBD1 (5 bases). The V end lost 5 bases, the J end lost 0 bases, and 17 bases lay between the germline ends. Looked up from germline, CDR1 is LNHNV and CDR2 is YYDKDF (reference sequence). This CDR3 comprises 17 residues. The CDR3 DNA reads TGTGCCACCAGCCTAGTTGGGGCAGTTTATAGCAATCAGCCCCAGCATTTT. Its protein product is CATSLVGAVYSNQPQHF.

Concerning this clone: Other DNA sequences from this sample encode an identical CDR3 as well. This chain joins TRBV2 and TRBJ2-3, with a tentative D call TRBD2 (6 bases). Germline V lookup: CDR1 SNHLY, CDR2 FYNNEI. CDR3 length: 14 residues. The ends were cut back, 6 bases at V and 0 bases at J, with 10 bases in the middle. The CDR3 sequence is CASSPGLSTDTQYF. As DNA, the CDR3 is TGTGCCAGCAGCCCGGGACTGAGCACAGATACGCAGTATTTT.

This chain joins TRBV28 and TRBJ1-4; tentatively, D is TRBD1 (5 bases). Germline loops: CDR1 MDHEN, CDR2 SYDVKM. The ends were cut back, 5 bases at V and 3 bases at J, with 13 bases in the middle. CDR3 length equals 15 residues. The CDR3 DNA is TGTGCCAGCAGTCCCCGGGTGGGGGCTAATGAAAAACTGTTTTTT. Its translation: CASSPRVGANEKLFF.

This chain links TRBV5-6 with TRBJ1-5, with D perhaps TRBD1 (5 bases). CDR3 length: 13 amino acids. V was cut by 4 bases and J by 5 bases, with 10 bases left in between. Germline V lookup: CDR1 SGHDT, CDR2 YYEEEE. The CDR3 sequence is CASSPGGDQPQHF. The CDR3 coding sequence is TGTGCCAGCAGCCCGGGGGGGGATCAGCCCCAGCATTTT.

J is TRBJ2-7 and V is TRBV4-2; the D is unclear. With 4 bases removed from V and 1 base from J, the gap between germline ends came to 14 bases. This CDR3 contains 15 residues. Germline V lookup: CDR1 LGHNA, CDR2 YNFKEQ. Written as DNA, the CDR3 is TGTGCCAGCAGCCTCCGGAACGGTTATTCCTACGAGCAGTACTTC. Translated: CASSLRNGYSYEQYF.

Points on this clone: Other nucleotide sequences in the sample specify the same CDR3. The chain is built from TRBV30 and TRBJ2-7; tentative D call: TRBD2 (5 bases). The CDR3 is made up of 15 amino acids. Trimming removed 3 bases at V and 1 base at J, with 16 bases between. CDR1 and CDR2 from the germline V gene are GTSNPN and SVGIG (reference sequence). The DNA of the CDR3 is TGTGCCTGGAGCGTACGGCTAGCTGGATCCTACGAGCAGTACTTC. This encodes CAWSVRLAGSYEQYF.